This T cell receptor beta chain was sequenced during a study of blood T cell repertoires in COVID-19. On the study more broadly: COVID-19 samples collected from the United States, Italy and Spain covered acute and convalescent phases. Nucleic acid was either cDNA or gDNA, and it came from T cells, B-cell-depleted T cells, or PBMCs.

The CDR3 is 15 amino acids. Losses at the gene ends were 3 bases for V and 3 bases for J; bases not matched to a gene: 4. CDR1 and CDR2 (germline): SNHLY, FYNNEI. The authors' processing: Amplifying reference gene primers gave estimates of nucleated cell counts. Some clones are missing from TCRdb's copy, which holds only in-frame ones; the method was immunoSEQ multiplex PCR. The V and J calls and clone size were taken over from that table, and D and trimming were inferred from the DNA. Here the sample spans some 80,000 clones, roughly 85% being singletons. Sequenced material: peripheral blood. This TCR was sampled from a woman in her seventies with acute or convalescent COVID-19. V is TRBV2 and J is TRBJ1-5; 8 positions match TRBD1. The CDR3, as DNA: TGTGCCAGCAGTGATCAGGGGGCGGACAATCAGCCCCAGCATTTT. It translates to CASSDQGADNQPQHF.